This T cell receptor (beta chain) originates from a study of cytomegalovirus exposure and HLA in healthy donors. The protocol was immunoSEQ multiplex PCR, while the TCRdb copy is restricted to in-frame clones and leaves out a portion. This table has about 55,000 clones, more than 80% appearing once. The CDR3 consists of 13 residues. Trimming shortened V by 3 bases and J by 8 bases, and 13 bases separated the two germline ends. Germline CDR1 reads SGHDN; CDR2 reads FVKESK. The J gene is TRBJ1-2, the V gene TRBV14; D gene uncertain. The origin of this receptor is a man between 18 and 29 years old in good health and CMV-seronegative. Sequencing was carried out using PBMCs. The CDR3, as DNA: TGTGCCAGCAGCCAGTATAGCCTCGGGGGCTACACCTTC. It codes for CASSQYSLGGYTF.